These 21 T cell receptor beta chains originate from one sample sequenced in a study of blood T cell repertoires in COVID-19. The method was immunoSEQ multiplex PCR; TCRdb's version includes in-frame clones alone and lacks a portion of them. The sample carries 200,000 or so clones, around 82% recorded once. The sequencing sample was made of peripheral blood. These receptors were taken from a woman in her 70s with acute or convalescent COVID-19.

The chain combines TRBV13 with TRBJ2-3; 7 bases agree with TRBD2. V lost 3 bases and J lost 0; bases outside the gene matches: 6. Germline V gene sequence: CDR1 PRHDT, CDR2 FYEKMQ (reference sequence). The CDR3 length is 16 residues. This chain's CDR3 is CASSFTGLSSTDTQYF. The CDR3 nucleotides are TGTGCCAGCAGCTTTACGGGACTATCTAGCACAGATACGCAGTATTTT.

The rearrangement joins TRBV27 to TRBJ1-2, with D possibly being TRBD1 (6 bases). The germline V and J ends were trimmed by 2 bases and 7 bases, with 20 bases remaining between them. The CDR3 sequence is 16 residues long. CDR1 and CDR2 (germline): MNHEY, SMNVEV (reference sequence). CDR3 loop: CASSLRLQGDRGGYTF. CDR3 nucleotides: TGTGCCAGCAGTTTACGCCTACAGGGTGATCGAGGTGGCTACACCTTC.

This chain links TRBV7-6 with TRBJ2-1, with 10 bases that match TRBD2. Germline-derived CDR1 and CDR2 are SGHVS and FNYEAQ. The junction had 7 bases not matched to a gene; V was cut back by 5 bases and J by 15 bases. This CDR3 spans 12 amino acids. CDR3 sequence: CASSPSGGAPFF. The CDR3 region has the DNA TGTGCCAGCAGCCCCAGCGGGGGGGCACCGTTCTTC.

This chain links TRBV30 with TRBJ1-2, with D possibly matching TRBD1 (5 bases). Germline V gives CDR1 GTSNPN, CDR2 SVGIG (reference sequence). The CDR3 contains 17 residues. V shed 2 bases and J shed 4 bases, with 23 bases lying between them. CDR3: CAWSSRPDRSNVYGYTF. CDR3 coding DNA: TGTGCCTGGAGTTCGCGCCCCGACAGATCAAATGTCTATGGCTACACCTTC.

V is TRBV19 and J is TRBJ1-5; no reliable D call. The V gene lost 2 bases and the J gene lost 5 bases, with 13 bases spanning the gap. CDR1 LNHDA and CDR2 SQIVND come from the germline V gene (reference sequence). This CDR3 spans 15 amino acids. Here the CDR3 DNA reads TGTGCCAGTAGTATACTGGTCAGGCAGGATCAGCCCCAGCATTTT. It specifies CASSILVRQDQPQHF.

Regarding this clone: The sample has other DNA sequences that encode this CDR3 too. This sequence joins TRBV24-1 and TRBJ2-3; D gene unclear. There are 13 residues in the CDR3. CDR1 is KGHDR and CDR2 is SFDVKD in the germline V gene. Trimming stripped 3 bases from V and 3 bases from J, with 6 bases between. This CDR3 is CATSDPVTDTQYF. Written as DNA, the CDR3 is TGTGCCACCAGTGATCCGGTTACAGATACGCAGTATTTT.

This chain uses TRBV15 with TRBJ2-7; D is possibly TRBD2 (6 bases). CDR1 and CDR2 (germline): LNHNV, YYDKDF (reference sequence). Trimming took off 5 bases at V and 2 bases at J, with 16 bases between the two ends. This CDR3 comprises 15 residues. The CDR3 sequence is CATSPLVGGAYEQYF. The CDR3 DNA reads TGTGCCACCAGCCCCCTGGTTGGAGGGGCCTACGAGCAGTACTTC.

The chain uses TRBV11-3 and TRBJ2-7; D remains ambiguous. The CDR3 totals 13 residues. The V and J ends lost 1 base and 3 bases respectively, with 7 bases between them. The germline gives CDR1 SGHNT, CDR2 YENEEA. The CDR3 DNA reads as TGTGCCAGCAGCTTAGGCCCCTACTACGAGCAGTACTTC. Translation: CASSLGPYYEQYF.

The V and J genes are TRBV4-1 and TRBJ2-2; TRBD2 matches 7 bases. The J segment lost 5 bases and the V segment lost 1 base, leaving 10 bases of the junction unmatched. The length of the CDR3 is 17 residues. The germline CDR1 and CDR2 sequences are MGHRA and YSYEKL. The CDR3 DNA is TGCGCCAGCAGCCAAGCCCGATCAGCGGGATGGACCGGGGAGCTGTTTTTT. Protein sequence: CASSQARSAGWTGELFF.

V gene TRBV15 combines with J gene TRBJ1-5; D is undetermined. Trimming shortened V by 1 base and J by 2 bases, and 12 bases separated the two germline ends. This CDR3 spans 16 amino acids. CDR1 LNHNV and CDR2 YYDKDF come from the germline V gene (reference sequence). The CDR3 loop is CATSRVIGPGNQPQHF. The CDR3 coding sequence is TGTGCCACCAGCAGAGTAATTGGTCCGGGCAATCAGCCCCAGCATTTT.

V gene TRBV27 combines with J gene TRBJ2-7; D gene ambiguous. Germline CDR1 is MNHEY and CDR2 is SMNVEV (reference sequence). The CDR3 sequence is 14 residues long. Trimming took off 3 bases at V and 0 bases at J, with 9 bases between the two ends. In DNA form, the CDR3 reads TGTGCCAGCAGTTTCTCACGGGTCTCCTACGAGCAGTACTTC. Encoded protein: CASSFSRVSYEQYF.

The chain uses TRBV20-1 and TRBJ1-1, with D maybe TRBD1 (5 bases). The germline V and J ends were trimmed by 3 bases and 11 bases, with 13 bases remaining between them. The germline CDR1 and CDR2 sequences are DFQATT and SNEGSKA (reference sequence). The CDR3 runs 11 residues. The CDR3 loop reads CSAREGFWAFF. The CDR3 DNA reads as TGCAGTGCTAGGGAGGGGTTTTGGGCTTTCTTT.

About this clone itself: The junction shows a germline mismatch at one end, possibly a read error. The CDR3 DNA reads TGTGCCAGCAGGGAAGCTAGATCCACAGATACGCAGTATTTT. Its translation is CASREARSTDTQYF. The chain uses TRBV6-1 and TRBJ2-3, with D uncertain. Germline V gene lookup returns CDR1 MNHNS and CDR2 SASEGT. The CDR3 is made up of 14 amino acids.

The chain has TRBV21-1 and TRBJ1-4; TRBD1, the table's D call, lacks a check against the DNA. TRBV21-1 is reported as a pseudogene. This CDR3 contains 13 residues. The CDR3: CASKGASDEKLFF. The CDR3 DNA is TGTGCCAGCAAGGGGGCGTCCGATGAAAAACTGTTTTTT.

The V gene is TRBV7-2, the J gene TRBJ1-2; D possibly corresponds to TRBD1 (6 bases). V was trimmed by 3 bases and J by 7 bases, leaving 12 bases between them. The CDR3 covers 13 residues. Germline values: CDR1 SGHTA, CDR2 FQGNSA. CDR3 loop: CASSFDRIGGYTF. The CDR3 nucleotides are TGTGCCAGCAGCTTCGACAGGATTGGTGGCTACACCTTC.

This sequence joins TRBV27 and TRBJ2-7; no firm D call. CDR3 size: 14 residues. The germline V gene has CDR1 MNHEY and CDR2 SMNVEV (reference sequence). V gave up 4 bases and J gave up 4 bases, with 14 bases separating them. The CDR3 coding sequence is TGTGCCAGCAGTTGGGTTACAGTTTTATACGAGCAGTACTTC. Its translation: CASSWVTVLYEQYF.

The CDR3 DNA follows: TGTGCCGTGGCGGGACTAGCGGGCACCGGGGAGCTGTTTTTT. This codes for CAVAGLAGTGELFF. V gene TRBV19 combines with J gene TRBJ2-2; TRBD2 matches at 12 bases. Germline V gives CDR1 LNHDA, CDR2 SQIVND (reference sequence). The CDR3 has 14 amino acids. V dropped 11 bases and J dropped 4; count of bases not matched to a gene: 5. The entire variable domain, with the rest obtained from reference TRBV19 and TRBJ2-2, is as follows: DGGITQSPKYLFRKEGQNVTLSCEQNLNHDAMYWYRQDPGQGLRLIYYSQIVNDFQKGDIAEGYSVSREKKESFPLTVTSAQKNPTAFYLCAVAGLAGTGELFFGEGSRLTVL.

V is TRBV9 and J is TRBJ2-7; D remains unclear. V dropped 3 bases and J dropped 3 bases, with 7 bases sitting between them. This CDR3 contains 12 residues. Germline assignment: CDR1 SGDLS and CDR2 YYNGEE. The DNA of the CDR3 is TGTGCCAGCAGCGCTTCTAACTACGAGCAGTACTTC. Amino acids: CASSASNYEQYF.

CDR3 protein: CASSEARAGDGYTF. CDR3 nucleotide sequence: TGTGCCAGCAGTGAAGCGCGGGCAGGGGATGGCTACACCTTC. The J gene is TRBJ1-2, the V gene TRBV2, with D possibly TRBD1 on 6 matching bases. CDR1 SNHLY and CDR2 FYNNEI come from the germline V gene. The germline V and J ends were trimmed by 0 bases and 6 bases, with 11 bases remaining between them. This CDR3 contains 14 residues.

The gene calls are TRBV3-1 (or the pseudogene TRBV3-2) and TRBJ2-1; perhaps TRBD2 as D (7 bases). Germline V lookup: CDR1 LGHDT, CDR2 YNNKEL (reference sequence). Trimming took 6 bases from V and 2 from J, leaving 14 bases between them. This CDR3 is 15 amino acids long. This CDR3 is CASSHSGGAYNEQFF. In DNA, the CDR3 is TGTGCCAGCAGTCACTCGGGGGGCGCCTACAATGAGCAGTTCTTC.

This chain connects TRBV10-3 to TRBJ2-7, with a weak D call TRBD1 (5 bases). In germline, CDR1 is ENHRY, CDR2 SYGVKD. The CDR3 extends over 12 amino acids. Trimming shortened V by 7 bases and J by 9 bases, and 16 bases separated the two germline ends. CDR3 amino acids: CAIKGQGQGQYF. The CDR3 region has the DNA TGTGCCATCAAGGGCCAGGGTCAGGGGCAGTACTTC.